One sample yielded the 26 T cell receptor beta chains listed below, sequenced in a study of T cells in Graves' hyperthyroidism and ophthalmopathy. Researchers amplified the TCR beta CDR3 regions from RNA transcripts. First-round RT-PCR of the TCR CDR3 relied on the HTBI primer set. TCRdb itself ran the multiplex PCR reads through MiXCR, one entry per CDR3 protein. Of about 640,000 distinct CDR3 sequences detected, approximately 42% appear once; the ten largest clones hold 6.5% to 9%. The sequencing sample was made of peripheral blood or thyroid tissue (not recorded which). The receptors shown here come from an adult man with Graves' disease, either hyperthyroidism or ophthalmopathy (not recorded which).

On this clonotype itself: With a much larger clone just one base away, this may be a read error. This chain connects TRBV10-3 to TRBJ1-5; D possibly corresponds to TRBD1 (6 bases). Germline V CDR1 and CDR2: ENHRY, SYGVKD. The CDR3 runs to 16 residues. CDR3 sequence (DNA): TGTGCCATCAGTGAAGGGCAGGGGATAAGCAATCGGCCCCAGCATTTT. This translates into CAISEGQGISNRPQHF.

The chain's CDR3 is CSANVAGQETYEQYF. CDR3 bases: TGCAGTGCTAATGTAGCGGGACAGGAGACCTACGAGCAGTACTTC. V usage is TRBV20-1 and J usage is TRBJ2-7, with D tentatively TRBD1 or TRBD2 (8 bases each). Germline V gene sequence: CDR1 DFQATT, CDR2 SNEGSKA (reference sequence). Trimming shortened V by 4 bases and J by 2 bases, and 18 bases separated the two germline ends. This CDR3 is built from 15 residues.

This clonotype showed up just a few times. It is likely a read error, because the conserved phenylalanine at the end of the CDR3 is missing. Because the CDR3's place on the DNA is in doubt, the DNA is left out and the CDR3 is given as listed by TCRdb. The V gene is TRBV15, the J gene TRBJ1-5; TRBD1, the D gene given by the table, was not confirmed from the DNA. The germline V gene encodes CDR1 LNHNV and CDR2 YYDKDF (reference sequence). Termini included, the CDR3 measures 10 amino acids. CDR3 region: CATSRDRTGL.

CDR3 nucleotide sequence: TGCCAAACCCGGGAGGTAGGACAGACAAACACTGAAGCTTTCTTT. It is translated as CQTREVGQTNTEAFF. The chain employs TRBV29-1 and TRBJ1-1; D perhaps matches TRBD1 (6 bases). CDR3 size: 15 residues. Germline loops: CDR1 SQVTM, CDR2 ANQGSEA.

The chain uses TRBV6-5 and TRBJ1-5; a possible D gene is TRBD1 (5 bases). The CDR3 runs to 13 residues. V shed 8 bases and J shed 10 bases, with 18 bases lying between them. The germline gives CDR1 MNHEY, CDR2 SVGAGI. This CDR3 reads CASHSMGRDPQHF. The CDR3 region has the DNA TGTGCCAGCCATAGCATGGGGCGGGATCCCCAGCATTTT.

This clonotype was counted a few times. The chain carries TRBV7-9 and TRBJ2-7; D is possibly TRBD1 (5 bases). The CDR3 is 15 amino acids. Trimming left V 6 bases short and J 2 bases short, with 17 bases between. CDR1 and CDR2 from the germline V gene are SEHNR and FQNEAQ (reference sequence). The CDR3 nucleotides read TGTGCCAGCAGTAACTTCCAGGGTTTCACCTACGAGCAGTACTTC. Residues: CASSNFQGFTYEQYF.

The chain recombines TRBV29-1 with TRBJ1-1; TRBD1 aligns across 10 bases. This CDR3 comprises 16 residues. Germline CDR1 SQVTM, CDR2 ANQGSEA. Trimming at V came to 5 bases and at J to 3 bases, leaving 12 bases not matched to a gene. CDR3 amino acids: CSVFRDRGTGDTEAFF. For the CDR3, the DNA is TGCAGCGTTTTCCGGGACAGGGGAACTGGTGACACTGAAGCTTTCTTT.

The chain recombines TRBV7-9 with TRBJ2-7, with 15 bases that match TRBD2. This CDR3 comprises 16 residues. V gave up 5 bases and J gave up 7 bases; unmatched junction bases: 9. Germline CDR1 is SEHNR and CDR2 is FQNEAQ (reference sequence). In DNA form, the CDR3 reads TGTGCCAGCAGCGCGGGACTAGCGGGAGGCCCTACTGAGCAGTACTTC. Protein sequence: CASSAGLAGGPTEQYF.

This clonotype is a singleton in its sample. CDR3 amino acids: CSAITPGDTGELFF. The CDR3 DNA reads as TGCAGTGCCATCACTCCTGGAGACACCGGGGAGCTGTTTTTT. The V call is TRBV20-1, the J call TRBJ2-2; D is uncertain. Germline values: CDR1 DFQATT, CDR2 SNEGSKA (reference sequence). This CDR3 has 14 amino acids. Trimming took off 6 bases at V and 3 bases at J, with 14 bases between the two ends.

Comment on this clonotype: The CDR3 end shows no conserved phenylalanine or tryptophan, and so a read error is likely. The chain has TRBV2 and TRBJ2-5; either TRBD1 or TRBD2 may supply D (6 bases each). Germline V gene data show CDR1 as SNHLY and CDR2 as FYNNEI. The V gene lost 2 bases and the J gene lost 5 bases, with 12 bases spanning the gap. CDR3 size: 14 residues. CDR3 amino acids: CASSESRGRETQYS. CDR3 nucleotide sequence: TGTGCCAGCAGTGAATCACGGGGGCGTGAGACCCAGTACTCC.

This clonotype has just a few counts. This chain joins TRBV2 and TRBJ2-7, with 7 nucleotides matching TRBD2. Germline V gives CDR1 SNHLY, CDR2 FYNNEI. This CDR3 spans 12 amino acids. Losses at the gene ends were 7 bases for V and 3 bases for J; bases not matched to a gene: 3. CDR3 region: CASKGDYYEQYF. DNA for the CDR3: TGTGCCAGCAAAGGGGACTACTACGAGCAGTACTTC.

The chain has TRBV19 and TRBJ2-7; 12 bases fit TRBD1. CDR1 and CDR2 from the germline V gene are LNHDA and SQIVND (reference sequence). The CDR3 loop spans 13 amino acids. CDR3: CASGTGGGYEQYF. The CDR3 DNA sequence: TGTGCATCCGGGACAGGGGGCGGCTACGAGCAGTACTTC.

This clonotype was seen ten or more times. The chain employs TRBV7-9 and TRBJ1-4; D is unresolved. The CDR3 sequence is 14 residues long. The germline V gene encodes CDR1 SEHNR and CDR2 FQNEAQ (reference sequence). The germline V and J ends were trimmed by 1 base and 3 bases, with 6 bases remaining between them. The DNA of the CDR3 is TGTGCCAGCAGCTTAGGGACCTCTAATGAAAAACTGTTTTTT. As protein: CASSLGTSNEKLFF.

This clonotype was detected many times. The CDR3 reads CASSPSQGTHTEAFF. The CDR3 DNA sequence: TGTGCCAGCAGCCCCTCACAGGGGACGCACACTGAAGCTTTCTTT. This rearrangement joins TRBV7-9 to TRBJ1-1; 7 nucleotides align to TRBD1. J lost 3 bases, V lost 5 bases, and 9 bases had no gene match. The CDR3 consists of 15 residues. Looked up from germline, CDR1 is SEHNR and CDR2 is FQNEAQ (reference sequence).

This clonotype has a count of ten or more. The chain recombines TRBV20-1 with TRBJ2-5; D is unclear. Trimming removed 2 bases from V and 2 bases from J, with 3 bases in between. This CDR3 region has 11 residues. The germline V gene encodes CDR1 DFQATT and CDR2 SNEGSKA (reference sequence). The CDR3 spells CSARPQETQYF. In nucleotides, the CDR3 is TGCAGTGCTAGACCTCAAGAGACCCAGTACTTC.

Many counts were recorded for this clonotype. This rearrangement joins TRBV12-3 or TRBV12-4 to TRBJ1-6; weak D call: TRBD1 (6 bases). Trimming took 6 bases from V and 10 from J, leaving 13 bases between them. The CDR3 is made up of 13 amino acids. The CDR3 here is CASRDRRDSPLHF. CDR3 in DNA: TGTGCCAGCAGGGACAGACGGGACTCACCCCTCCACTTT.

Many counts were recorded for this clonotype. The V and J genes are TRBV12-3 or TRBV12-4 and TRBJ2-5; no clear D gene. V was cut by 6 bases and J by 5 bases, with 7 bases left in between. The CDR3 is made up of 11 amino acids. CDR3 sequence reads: CASSPRETQYF. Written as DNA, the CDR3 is TGTGCCAGCAGCCCCAGGGAGACCCAGTACTTC.

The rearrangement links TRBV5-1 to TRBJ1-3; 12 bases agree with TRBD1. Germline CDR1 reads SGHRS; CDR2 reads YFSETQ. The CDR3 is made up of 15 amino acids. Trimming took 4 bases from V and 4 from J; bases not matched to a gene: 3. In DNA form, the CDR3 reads TGCGCCAGCAGCCCGGGACAGGGGGCAGGAAACACCATATATTTT. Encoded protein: CASSPGQGAGNTIYF.

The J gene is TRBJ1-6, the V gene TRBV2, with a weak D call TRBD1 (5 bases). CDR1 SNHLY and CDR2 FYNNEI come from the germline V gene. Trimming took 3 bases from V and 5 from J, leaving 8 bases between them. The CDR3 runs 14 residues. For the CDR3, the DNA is TGTGCCAGCAGTGACGGCAGGGATAATTCACCCCTCCACTTT. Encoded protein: CASSDGRDNSPLHF. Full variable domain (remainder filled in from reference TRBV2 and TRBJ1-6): EPEVTQTPSHQVTQMGQEVILRCVPISNHLYFYWYRQILGQKVEFLVSFYNNEISEKSEIFDDQFSVERPDGSNFTLKIRSTKLEDSAMYFCASSDGRDNSPLHFGNGTRLTVT.

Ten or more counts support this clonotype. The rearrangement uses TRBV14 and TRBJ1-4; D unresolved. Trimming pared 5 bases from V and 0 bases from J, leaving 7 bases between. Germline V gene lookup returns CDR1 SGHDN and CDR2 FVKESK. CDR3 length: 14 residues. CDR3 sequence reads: CASSYSATNEKLFF. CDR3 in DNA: TGTGCCAGCAGCTACAGTGCAACTAATGAAAAACTGTTTTTT.

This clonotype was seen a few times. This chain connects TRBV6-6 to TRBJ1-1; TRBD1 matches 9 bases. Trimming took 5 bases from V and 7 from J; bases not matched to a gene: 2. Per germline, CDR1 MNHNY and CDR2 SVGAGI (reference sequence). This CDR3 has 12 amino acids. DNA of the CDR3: TGTGCCAGCAGTGAGACAGGGGGTGAAGCTTTCTTT. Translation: CASSETGGEAFF.

CDR3 sequence: CASSLWGMGRGTEAFF. The CDR3 DNA follows: TGTGCCAGCAGTTTATGGGGGATGGGGAGGGGCACTGAAGCTTTCTTT. The V gene is TRBV12-3 or TRBV12-4, the J gene TRBJ1-1; the D gene is possibly TRBD1 (5 bases). Trimming left V 2 bases short and J 4 bases short, with 17 bases between. CDR3 length: 16 amino acids.

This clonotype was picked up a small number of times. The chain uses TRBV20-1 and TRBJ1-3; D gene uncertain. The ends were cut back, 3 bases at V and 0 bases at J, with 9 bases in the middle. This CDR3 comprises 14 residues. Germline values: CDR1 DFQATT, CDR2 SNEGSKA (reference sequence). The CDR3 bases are TGCAGTGCTAGGGAGTCTAACTCTGGAAACACCATATATTTT. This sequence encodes CSARESNSGNTIYF.

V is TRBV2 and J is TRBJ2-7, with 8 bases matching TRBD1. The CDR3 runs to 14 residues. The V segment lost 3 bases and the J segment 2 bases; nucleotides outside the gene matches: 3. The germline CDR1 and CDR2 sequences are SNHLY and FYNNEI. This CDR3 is CASSDGQGAYEQYF. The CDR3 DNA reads TGTGCCAGCAGTGACGGACAGGGTGCCTACGAGCAGTACTTC.

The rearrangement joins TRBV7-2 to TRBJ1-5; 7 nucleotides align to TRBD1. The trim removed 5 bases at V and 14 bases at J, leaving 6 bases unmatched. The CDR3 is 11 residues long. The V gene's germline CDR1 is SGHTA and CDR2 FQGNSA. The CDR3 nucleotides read TGTGCCAGCAGCGCGGACAGGCGCGAGCATTTT. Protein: CASSADRREHF.

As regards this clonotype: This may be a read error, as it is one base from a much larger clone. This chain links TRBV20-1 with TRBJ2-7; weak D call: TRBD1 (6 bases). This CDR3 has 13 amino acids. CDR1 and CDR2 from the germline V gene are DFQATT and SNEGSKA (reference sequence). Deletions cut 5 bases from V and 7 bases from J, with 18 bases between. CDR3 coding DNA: TGCAGTGCTGGCCGGACAGATGCTTATGAGCAGTACTTC. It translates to CSAGRTDAYEQYF.